The entry below gives a single TCR beta chain sequence along with its context. This clonotype was seen ten or more times. Its antigen remains unidentified. Per-base qualities were not stored, and no clone one base away is much larger. Preparation of the library involved 5' RACE. Reads for this sample came from a NextSeq 500. To allow correction of PCR and sequencing errors, the TCR library protocol tagged every TCR cDNA molecule with a unique molecular identifier. The study's processing was this. TCR identification, UMI-based error correction and CDR3 extraction were performed with Decombinator tools. Expanded TCRs were defined as those above a frequency of 2 per 1,000, corresponding to the top 1% of the tumor frequency distribution. Renyi diversity was computed with the R vegan package after each repertoire had been subsampled 100 times to 5,000 TCRs. CDR3 similarity networks were built from amino acid triplet string-kernel similarity, connecting CDR3s with pairwise similarity above 0.82. TCRdb handled the public reads itself, with Q25 trimming in fastp and clone calling in MiXCR, and kept productive beta chains. Rows with one shared CDR3 protein collapse into an entry with the most common genes and DNA. It is TCRdb's table, rather than the study itself, that gives the V and J calls and clone size. The sample data list about 36,000 distinct CDR3 sequences, and over 6.5% of these were observed just once. The ten largest clones add up to about 9.2% of the sample.

This specimen belongs to a study of spatial heterogeneity in lung cancer (dated by TCRdb to the late 2010s). Some background on the complete study: Donors were over 60 patients with early-stage, untreated non-small cell lung cancer from the lung TRACERx cohort. Follow-up PBMC samples were sequenced whenever available, with a median time to follow-up of 2 to 3 years after resection. More beta-chain than alpha-chain transcripts were consistently detected, likely reflecting higher beta-chain transcript abundance. In the raw uncorrected reads, each unique combination of TCR and UMI appeared on average more than ten times. The study quantitatively compared TCR alpha and beta repertoires across multiple tumor regions, matched nontumor lung and blood in non-small cell lung cancer. The study linked features of the TCR repertoire to counts of nonsynonymous mutations, which were determined by whole-exome sequencing of tumor tissue. Both alpha and beta chains were TCR-sequenced in 210 or so tumor regions, approximately 64 matched nontumor lung samples and some 50 PBMC samples obtained at surgery.

The V and J ends are trimmed by 5 bases and 9 bases, leaving 20 bases between them. The germline V gene gives CDR1 as LGHNA and CDR2 as YNFKEQ. Including cysteine and phenylalanine, the CDR3 has 15 amino acids. CDR3 DNA is the only sequence kept; it has 45 bases, read in frame from the first base. Summary of the overall study and its limitations: Only around 14 patients were included in the comparisons of baseline and follow-up blood repertoires. Confirming at a functional level the hypothesis that regional TCRs recognize regional mutations was considered to require additional single-cell paired TCR alpha and beta sequencing. Ubiquitous expanded tumor TCRs showed up in blood more often at tumor resection than at routine follow-up.

The time point label for this specimen denotes: blood at routine non-recurrence follow-up after resection. TCR sequencing used whole RNA extracted from tumor and nontumor lung tissue, or from cryopreserved PBMC samples, without cell sorting. Patients were selected for TCR sequencing only if sufficient RNA was available from at least two tumor regions. Recombination connected TRBV4-2 to TRBJ2-1; the best D guess is TRBD1, with 8 bases matching. Sequenced material: PBMCs, taken at follow-up. The TCR comes from a male donor with early-stage non-small cell lung cancer. This receptor has the CDR3 CASSEREDRVGEQFF. The nucleotide sequence is TGTGCCAGCAGCGAACGGGAGGACAGGGTAGGTGAGCAGTTCTTC.